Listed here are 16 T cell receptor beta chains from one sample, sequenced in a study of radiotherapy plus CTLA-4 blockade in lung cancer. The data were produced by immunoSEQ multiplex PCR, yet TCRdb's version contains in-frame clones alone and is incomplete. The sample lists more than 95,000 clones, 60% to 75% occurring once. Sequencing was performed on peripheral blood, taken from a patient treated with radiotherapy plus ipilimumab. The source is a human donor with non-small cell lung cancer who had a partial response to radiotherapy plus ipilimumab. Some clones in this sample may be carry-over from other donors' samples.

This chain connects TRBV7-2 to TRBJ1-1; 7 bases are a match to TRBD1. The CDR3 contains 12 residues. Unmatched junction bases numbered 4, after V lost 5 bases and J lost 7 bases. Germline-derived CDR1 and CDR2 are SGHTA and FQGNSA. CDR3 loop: CASSKTGYEAFF. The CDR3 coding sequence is TGTGCCAGCAGCAAGACAGGGTATGAAGCTTTCTTT.

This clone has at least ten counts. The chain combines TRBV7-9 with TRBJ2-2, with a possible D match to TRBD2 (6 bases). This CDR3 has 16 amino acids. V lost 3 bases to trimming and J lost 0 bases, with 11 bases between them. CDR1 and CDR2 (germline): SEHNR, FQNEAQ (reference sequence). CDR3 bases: TGTGCCAGCAGCTTTGGGGACTTCTCGAACACCGGGGAGCTGTTTTTT. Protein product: CASSFGDFSNTGELFF. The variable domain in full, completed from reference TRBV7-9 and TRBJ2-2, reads DTGVSQNPRHKITKRGQNVTFRCDPISEHNRLYWYRQTLGQGPEFLTYFQNEAQLEKSRLLSDRFSAERPKGSFSTLEIQRTEQGDSAMYLCASSFGDFSNTGELFFGEGSRLTVL.

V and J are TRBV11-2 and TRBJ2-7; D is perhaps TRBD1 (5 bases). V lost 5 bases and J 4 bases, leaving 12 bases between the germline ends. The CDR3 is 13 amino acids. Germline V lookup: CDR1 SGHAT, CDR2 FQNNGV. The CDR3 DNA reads TGTGCCAGCAGCCCGGACACCTTGTACGAGCAGTACTTC. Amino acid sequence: CASSPDTLYEQYF.

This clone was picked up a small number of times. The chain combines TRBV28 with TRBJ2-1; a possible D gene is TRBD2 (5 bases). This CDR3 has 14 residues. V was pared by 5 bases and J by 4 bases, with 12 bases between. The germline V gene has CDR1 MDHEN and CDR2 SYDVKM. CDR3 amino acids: CASSPSLGYNEQFF. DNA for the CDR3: TGTGCCAGCAGTCCTAGCTTGGGTTACAATGAGCAGTTCTTC.

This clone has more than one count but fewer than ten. This CDR3 is CASSESRRYGYTF. The CDR3, as DNA: TGCGCCAGCAGTGAGTCTCGGCGGTATGGCTACACCTTC. This chain uses TRBV10-1 with TRBJ1-2; D not certain. The CDR3 sequence is 13 residues long. V was trimmed by 0 bases and J by 5 bases, leaving 7 bases between them. Germline V CDR1 and CDR2: WNHNN, SYGVQD (reference sequence).

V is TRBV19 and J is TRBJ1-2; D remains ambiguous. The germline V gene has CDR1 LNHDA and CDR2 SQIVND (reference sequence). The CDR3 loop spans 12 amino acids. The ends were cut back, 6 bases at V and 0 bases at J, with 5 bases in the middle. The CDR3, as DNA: TGTGCCAGTAGGTCTACTAACTATGGCTACACCTTC. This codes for CASRSTNYGYTF.

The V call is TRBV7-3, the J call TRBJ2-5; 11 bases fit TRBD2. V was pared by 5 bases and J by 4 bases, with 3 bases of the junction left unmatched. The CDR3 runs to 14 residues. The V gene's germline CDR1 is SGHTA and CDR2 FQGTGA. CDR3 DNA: TGTGCCAGCAGCCAGGGGACTAGCGGAGAGACCCAGTACTTC. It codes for CASSQGTSGETQYF.

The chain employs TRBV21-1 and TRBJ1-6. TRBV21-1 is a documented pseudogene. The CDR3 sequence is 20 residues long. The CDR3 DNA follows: TGTGCCAGCAGCCTAAACGTGACTGCGCCCGGAAAAGGGAGTAATTCACCCCTCCACTTT. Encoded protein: CASSLNVTAPGKGSNSPLHF.

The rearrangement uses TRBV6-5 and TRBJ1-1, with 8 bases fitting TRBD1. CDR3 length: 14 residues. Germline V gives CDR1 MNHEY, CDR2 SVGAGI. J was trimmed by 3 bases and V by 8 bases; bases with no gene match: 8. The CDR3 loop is CASGETTGDTEAFF. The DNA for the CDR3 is TGTGCCAGCGGGGAGACGACAGGGGACACTGAAGCTTTCTTT.

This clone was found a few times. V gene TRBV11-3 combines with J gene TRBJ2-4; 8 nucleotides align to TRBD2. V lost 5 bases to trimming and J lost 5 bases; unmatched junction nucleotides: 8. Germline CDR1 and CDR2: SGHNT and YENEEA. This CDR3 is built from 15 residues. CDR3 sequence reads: CASSAREGDQNIQYF. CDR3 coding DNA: TGTGCCAGCAGCGCCCGGGAGGGGGACCAAAACATTCAGTACTTC.

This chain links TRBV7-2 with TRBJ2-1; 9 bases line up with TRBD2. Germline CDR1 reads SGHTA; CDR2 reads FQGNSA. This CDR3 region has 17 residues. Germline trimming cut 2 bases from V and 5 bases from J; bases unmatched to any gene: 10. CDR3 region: CASSLWLTTSGDNEQFF. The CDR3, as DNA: TGTGCCAGCAGCTTATGGTTGACGACTAGCGGCGACAATGAGCAGTTCTTC.

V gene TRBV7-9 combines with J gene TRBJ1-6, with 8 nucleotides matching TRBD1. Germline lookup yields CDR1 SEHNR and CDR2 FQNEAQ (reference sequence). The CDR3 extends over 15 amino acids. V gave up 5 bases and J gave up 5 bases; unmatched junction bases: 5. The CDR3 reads CASSPGQGNNSPLHF. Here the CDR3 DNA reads TGTGCCAGCAGCCCTGGACAGGGAAATAATTCACCCCTCCACTTT. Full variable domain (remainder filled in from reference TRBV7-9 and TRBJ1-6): DTGVSQNPRHKITKRGQNVTFRCDPISEHNRLYWYRQTLGQGPEFLTYFQNEAQLEKSRLLSDRFSAERPKGSFSTLEIQRTEQGDSAMYLCASSPGQGNNSPLHFGNGTRLTVT.

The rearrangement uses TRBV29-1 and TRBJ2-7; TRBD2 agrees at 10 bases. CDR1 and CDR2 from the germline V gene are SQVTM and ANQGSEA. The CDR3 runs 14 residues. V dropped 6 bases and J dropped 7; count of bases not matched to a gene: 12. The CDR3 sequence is CSVQPGTSAWEQYF. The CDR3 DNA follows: TGCAGCGTACAACCCGGGACTAGCGCTTGGGAGCAGTACTTC.

The CDR3 nucleotides read TGTGCCAGCAGTTGGGGACTAGCAGCTAGCACAGATACGCAGTATTTT. This codes for CASSWGLAASTDTQYF. The chain is built from TRBV27 and TRBJ2-3; 9 bases are shared with TRBD2. The trim removed 4 bases at V and 0 bases at J, leaving 5 bases unmatched. Germline V gene sequence: CDR1 MNHEY, CDR2 SMNVEV (reference sequence). The CDR3 loop spans 16 amino acids.

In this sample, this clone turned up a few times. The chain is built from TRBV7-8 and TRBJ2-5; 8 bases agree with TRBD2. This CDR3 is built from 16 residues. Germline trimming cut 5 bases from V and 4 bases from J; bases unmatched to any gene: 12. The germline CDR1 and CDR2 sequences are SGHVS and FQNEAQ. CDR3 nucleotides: TGTGCCAGCAGCATGCGAGCGGGGGCACTTGGAGAGACCCAGTACTTC. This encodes CASSMRAGALGETQYF.

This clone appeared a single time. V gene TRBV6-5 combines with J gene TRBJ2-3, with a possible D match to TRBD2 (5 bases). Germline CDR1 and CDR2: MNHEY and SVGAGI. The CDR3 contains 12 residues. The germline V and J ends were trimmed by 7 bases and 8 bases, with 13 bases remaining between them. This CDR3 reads CASNPPGGTQYF. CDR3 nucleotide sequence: TGTGCCAGCAACCCTCCTGGAGGTACGCAGTATTTT.